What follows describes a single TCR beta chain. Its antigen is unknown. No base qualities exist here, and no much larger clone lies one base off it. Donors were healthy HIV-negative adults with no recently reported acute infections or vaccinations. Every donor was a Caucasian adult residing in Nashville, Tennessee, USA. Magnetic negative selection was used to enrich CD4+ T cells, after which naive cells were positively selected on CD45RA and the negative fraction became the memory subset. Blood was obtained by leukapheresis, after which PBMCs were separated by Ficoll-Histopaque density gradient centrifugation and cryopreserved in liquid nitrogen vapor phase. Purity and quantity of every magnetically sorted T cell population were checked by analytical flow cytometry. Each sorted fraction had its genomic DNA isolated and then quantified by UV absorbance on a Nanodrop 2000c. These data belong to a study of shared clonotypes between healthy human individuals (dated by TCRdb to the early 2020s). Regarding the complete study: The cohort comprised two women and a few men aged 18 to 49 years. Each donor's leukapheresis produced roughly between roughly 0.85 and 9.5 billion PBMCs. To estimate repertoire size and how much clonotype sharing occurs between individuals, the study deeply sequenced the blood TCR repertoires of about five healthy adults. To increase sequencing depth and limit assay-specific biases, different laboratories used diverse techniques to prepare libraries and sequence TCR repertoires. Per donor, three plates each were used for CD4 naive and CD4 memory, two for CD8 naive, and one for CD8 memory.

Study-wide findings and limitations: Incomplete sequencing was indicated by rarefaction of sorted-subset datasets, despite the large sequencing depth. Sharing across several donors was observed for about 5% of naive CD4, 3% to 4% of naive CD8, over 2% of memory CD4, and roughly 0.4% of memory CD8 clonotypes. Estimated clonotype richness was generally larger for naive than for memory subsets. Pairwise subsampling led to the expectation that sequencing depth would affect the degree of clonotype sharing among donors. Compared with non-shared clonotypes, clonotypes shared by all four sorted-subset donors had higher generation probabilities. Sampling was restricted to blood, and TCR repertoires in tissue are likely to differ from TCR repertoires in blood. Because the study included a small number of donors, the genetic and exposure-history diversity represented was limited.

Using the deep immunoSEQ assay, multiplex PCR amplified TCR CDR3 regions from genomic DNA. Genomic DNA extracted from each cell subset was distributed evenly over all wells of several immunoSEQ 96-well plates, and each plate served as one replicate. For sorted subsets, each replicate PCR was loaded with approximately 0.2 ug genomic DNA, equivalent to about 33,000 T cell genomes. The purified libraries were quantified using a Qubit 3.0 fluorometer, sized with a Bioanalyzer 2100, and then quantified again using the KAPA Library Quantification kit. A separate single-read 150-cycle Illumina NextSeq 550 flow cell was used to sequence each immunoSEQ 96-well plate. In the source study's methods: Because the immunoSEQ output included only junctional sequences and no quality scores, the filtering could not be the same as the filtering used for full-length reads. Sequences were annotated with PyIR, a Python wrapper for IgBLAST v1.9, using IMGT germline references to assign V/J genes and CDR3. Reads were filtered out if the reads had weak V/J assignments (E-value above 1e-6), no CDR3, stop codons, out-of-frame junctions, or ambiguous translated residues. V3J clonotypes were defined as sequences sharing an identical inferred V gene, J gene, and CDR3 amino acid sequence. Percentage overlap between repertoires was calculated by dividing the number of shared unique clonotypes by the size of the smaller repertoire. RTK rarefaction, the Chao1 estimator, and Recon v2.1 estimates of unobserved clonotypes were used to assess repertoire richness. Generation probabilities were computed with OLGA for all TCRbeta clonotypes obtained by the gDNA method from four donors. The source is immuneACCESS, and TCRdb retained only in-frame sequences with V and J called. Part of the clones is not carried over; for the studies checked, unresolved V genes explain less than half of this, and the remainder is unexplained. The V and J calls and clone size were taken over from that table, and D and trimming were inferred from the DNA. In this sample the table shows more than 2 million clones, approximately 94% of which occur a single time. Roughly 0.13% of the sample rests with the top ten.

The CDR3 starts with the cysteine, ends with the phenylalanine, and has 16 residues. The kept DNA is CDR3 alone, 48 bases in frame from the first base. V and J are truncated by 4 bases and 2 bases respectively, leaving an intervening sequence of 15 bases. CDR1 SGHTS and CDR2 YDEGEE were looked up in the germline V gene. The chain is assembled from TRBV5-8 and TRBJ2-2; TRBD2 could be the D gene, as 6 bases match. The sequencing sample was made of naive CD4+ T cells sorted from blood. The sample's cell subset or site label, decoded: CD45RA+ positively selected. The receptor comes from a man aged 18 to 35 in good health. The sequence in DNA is TGTGCCAGCAGCGGTCACTCGGGACTTAACACCGGGGAGCTGTTTTTT. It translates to CASSGHSGLNTGELFF.